These T cell receptor beta chains were read from a single sample in a study of OX40 agonist ivuxolimab in advanced cancers. Repertoires were generated with immunoSEQ multiplex PCR, while TCRdb's copy carries only in-frame clones and drops some. Among roughly 90,000 clones listed, approximately 91% were seen once. The sequencing here drew on CD4+ or CD8+ T cells sorted from blood, taken in a trial of the OX40 agonist ivuxolimab. Receptors originate from an adult with an advanced solid tumor such as melanoma, head and neck, liver or kidney cancer. Each CDR3 is given with its conserved first and last residue. D genes are given only for firm matches. Expanded clones are given a class, and other clones once, few, many or no size at all.

TGTGCCAGCAGTGACCGGCAGGGGGGGGGCTCCTACGAGCAGTACTTC | CASSDRQGGGSYEQYF | TRBJ2-7 | NA | TRBV6-1 | NA
TGTGCCAGCAAAGGGGGGTCCTACGAGCAGTACTTC | CASKGGSYEQYF | TRBJ2-7 | NA | TRBV6-5 | once
TGCGCCAGCAGCCGTATAATGGGGGGGGTGGATGAAAAACTGTTTTTT | CASSRIMGGVDEKLFF | TRBJ1-4 | NA | TRBV4-3 | NA
TGTGCCAGCAGCCCGCTGGGGCCTAGCTACGAGCAGTACTTC | CASSPLGPSYEQYF | TRBJ2-7 | NA | TRBV14 | NA
TGTGCCAGCAGCTTAGGGCTAGCGGGCAACTACGAGCAGTACTTC | CASSLGLAGNYEQYF | TRBJ2-7 | TRBD2 | TRBV7-2 | NA
TGTGCCAGCAGCCCATTCCCGGCGCCGGGCAATGAGCAGTTCTTC | CASSPFPAPGNEQFF | TRBJ2-1 | NA | TRBV7-2 | NA
TGTGCCAGCAGCTTGTGGACAGGGACCTACAATGAGCAGTTCTTC | CASSLWTGTYNEQFF | TRBJ2-1 | TRBD1 | TRBV5-6 | NA
TGTGCCAGCAGCCCCCATAGCGGGAGGGGCACAGATACGCAGTATTTT | CASSPHSGRGTDTQYF | TRBJ2-3 | TRBD2 | TRBV4-2 | NA
TGTGCCAGCAGCCCCCGGGACTACGCAACCCCTGACGGCGAGCAGTACTTC | CASSPRDYATPDGEQYF | TRBJ2-7 | TRBD2 | TRBV4-2 | NA
TGCGCCAGCAGATGGGGGGCTAATGAAAAACTGTTTTTT | CASRWGANEKLFF | TRBJ1-4 | NA | TRBV5-1 | NA